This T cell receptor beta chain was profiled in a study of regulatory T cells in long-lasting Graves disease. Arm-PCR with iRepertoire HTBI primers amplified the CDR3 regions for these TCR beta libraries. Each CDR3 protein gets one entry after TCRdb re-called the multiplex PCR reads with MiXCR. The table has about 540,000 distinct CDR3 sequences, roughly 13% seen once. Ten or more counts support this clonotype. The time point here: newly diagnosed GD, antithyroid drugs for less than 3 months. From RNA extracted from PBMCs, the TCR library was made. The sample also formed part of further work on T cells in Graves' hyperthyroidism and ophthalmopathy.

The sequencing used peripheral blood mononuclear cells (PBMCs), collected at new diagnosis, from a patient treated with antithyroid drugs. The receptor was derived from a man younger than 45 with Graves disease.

CDR3 sequence reads: CASNSRREAFF. The DNA for the CDR3 is TGTGCCAGCAACTCACGCCGTGAAGCTTTCTTT. V and J are TRBV5-6 and TRBJ1-1; D is unclear. V was clipped by 6 bases and J by 7 bases, with 10 bases between them. In germline, CDR1 is SGHDT, CDR2 YYEEEE. CDR3 size: 11 residues.